This passage covers 5 T cell receptor beta chains from one sample sequenced in a study of blood T cell repertoires in COVID-19. Produced via immunoSEQ multiplex PCR; TCRdb's table is partial and in-frame only. The sample has tens of thousands of clones; more than 70% are singletons. The sequenced material came from peripheral blood. The receptors stem from a woman aged 45-59 years with active or convalescent COVID-19.

This chain uses TRBV9 with TRBJ1-3; 8 bases match TRBD1. CDR3 length: 16 amino acids. Per the germline V gene, CDR1 is SGDLS and CDR2 is YYNGEE. V was pared by 0 bases and J by 4 bases, with 6 bases of the junction left unmatched. CDR3 loop: CASSVAGGAGGNTIYF. CDR3 coding DNA: TGTGCCAGCAGCGTAGCAGGGGGCGCGGGGGGAAACACCATATATTTT.

This chain links TRBV30 with TRBJ2-7, with 13 bases fitting TRBD2. CDR1 is GTSNPN and CDR2 is SVGIG in the germline V gene (reference sequence). With 0 bases clipped from V and 0 bases from J, the junction kept 11 bases outside the gene matches. The CDR3 runs 19 residues. The CDR3 DNA is TGTGCCTGGAGTGTCTCCACGGGGGGACTAGCGGGAACCTCCTACGAGCAGTACTTC. Its protein product is CAWSVSTGGLAGTSYEQYF. Variable domain in full (rest from reference TRBV30 and TRBJ2-7): SQTIHQWPATLVQPVGSPLSLECTVEGTSNPNLYWYRQAAGRGLQLLFYSVGIGQISSEVPQNLSASRPQDRQFILSSKKLLLSDSGFYLCAWSVSTGGLAGTSYEQYFGPGTRLTVT.

V gene TRBV5-1 combines with J gene TRBJ1-1; TRBD1 matches at 8 bases. The CDR3 is 16 amino acids. CDR1 is SGHRS and CDR2 is YFSETQ in the germline V gene. The V segment lost 0 bases and the J segment 2 bases; nucleotides outside the gene matches: 6. CDR3 in amino acids: CASSLGNGQGNTEAFF. The CDR3 DNA follows: TGCGCCAGCAGCTTGGGGAATGGACAGGGAAACACTGAAGCTTTCTTT.

The chain has TRBV3-1 (or the pseudogene TRBV3-2) and TRBJ1-2; TRBD1 matches 8 bases. Germline assignment: CDR1 LGHDT and CDR2 YNNKEL (reference sequence). After removal of 4 bases from V and 2 bases from J, the junction contained 9 bases not matched to a gene. CDR3 size: 16 residues. DNA of the CDR3: TGTGCCAGCAGCCTCGGGACAGGCCGAGGGAACTATGGCTACACCTTC. Translating gives CASSLGTGRGNYGYTF.

The V and J genes are TRBV9 and TRBJ2-3; maybe TRBD2 (6 bases). Deletions cut 3 bases from V and 2 bases from J, with 19 bases between. The CDR3 contains 17 residues. The germline V gene encodes CDR1 SGDLS and CDR2 YYNGEE. The CDR3 reads CASSDGRAGTVTDTQYF. The CDR3 DNA reads as TGTGCCAGCAGCGATGGCAGGGCGGGAACGGTCACAGATACGCAGTATTTT.